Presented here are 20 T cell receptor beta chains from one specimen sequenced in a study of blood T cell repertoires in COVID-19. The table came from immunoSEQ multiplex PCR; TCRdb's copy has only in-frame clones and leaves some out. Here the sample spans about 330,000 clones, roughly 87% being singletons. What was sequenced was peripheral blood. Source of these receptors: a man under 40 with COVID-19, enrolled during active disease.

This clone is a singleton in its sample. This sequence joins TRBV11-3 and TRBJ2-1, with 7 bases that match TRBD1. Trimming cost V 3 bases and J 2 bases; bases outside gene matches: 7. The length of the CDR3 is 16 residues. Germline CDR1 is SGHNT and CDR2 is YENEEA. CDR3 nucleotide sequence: TGTGCCAGCAGCTTTTCTGGGACAGAGACCTACAATGAGCAGTTCTTC. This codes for CASSFSGTETYNEQFF.

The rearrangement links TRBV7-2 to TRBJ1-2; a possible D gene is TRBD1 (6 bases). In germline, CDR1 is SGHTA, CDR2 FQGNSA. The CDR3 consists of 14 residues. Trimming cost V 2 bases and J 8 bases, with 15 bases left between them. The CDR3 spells CASSLSGALSGYTF. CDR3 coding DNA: TGTGCCAGCAGCTTATCAGGGGCACTATCCGGCTACACCTTC. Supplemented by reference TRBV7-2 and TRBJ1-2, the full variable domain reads GAGVSQSPSNKVTEKGKDVELRCDPISGHTALYWYRQSLGQGLEFLIYFQGNSAPDKSGLPSDRFSAERTGGSVSTLTIQRTQQEDSAVYLCASSLSGALSGYTFGSGTRLTVV.

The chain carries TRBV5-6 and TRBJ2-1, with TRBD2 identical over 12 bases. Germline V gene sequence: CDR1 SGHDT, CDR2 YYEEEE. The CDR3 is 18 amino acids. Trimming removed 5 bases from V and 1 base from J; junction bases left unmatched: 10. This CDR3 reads CASRLAGGPSLSYNEQFF. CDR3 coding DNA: TGTGCCAGCAGGCTAGCGGGGGGGCCCTCCTTGTCCTACAATGAGCAGTTCTTC.

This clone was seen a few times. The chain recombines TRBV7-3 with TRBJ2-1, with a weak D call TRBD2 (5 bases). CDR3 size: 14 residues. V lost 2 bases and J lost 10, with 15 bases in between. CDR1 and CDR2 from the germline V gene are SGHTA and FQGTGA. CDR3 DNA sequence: TGTGCCAGCAGCTTATCACGGGATCGTGGGGAGCAGTTCTTC. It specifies CASSLSRDRGEQFF.

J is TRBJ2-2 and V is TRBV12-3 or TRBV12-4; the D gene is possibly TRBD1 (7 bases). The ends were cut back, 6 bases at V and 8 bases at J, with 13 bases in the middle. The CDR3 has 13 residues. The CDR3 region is CASRQGRTGELFF. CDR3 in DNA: TGTGCCAGCAGACAGGGGAGGACAGGGGAGCTGTTTTTT.

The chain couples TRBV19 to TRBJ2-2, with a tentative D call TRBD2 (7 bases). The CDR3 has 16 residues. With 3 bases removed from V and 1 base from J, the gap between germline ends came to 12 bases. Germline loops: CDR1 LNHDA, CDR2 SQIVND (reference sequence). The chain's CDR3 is CASSIFGGLNTGELFF. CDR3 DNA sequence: TGTGCCAGTAGTATTTTCGGGGGGCTGAACACCGGGGAGCTGTTTTTT.

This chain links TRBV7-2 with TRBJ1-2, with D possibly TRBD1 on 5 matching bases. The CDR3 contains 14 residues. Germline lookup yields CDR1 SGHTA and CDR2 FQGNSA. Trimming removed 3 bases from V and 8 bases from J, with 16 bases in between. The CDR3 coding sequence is TGTGCCAGCAGCTTGGGCAGGGTACCCCTCGGCTACACCTTC. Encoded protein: CASSLGRVPLGYTF.

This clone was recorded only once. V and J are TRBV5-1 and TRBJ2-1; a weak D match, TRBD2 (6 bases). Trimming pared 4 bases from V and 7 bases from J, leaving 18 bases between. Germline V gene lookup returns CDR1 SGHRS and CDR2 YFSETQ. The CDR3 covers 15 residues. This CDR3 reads CASSRDWASNNEQFF. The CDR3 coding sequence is TGCGCCAGCAGCAGGGACTGGGCTAGTAATAATGAGCAGTTCTTC.

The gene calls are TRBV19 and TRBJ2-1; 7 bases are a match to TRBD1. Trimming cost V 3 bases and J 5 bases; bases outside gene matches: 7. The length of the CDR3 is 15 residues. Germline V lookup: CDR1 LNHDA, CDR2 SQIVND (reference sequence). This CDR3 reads CASSIWGQPNNEQFF. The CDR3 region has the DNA TGTGCCAGTAGTATTTGGGGACAGCCAAACAATGAGCAGTTCTTC.

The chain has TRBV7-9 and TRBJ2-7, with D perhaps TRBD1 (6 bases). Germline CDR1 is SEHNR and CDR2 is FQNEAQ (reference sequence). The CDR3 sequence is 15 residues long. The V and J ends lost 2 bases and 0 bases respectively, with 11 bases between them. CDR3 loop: CASSLRTASSYEQYF. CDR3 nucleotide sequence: TGTGCCAGCAGCTTAAGGACAGCTTCCTCCTACGAGCAGTACTTC.

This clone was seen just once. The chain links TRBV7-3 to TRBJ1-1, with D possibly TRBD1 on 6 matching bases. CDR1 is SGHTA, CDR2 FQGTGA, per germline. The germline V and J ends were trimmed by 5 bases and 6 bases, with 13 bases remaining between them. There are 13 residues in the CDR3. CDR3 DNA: TGTGCCAGCAGCACGAACAGGGAAGCTGAAGCTTTCTTT. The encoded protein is CASSTNREAEAFF.

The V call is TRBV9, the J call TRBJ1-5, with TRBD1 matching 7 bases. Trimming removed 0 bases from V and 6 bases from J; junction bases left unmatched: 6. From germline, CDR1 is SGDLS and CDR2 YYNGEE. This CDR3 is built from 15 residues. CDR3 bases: TGTGCCAGCAGCGTAGAGGGGGCACCGGGTCAGCCCCAGCATTTT. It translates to CASSVEGAPGQPQHF.

The CDR3 DNA follows: TGTGCCAGCAGCTTAAGTGCCGGACAGGGTAATGCAAACACCTTC. The encoded protein is CASSLSAGQGNANTF. The rearrangement links TRBV11-2 to TRBJ1-2, with TRBD1 matching 8 bases. Germline loops: CDR1 SGHAT, CDR2 FQNNGV. J lost 12 bases, V lost 2 bases, and 14 bases had no gene match. CDR3 length: 15 residues. Supplemented by reference TRBV11-2 and TRBJ1-2, the full variable domain reads EAGVAQSPRYKIIEKRQSVAFWCNPISGHATLYWYQQILGQGPKLLIQFQNNGVVDDSQLPKDRFSAERLKGVDSTLKIQPAKLEDSAVYLCASSLSAGQGNANTFGSGTRLTVV.

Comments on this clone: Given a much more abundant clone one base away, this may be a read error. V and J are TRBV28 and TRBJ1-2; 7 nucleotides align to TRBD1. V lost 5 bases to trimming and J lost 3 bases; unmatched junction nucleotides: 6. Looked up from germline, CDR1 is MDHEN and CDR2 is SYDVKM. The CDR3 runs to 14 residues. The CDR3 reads CASSPGTAYYGYTF. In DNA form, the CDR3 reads TGTGCCAGCAGTCCCGGGACAGCTTACTATGGCTACACCTTC.

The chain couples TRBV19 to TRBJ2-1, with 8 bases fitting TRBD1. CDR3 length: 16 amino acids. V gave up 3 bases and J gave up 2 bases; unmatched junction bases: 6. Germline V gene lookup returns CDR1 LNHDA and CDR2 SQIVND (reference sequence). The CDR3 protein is CASSINRGSAYNEQFF. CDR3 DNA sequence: TGTGCCAGTAGTATTAACAGGGGGAGCGCCTACAATGAGCAGTTCTTC.

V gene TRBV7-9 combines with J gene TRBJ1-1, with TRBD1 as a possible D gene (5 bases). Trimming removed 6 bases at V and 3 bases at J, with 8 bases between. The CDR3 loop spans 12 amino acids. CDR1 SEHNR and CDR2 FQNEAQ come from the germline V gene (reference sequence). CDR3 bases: TGTGCCAGCAGGTGGGGGGACACTGAAGCTTTCTTT. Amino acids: CASRWGDTEAFF.

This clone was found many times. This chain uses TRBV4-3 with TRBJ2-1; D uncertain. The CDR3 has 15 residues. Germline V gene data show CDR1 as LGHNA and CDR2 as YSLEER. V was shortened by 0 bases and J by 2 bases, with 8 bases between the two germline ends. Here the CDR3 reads CASSQDRVPYNEQFF. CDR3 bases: TGCGCCAGCAGCCAAGATCGGGTGCCCTACAATGAGCAGTTCTTC.

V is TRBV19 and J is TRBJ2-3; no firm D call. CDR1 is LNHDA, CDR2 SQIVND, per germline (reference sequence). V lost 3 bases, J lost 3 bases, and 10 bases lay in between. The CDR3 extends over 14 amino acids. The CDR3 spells CASSIEYRTDTQYF. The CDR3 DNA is TGTGCCAGTAGTATCGAGTACCGGACAGATACGCAGTATTTT.

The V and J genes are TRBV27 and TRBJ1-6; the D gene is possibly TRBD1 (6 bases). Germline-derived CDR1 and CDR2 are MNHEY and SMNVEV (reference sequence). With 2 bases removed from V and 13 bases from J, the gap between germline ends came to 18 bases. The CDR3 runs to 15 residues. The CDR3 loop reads CASSLTLDRPGPLHF. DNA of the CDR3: TGTGCCAGCAGTTTAACCCTGGACAGACCGGGGCCCCTCCACTTT.

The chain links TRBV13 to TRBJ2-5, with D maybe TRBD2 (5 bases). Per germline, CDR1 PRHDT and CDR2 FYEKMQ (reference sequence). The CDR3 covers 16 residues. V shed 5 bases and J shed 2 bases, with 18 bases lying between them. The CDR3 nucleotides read TGTGCCAGCAGCCAGGCCCTCCCGGGGAAACAAGAGACCCAGTACTTC. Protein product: CASSQALPGKQETQYF.